Listed below are T cell receptor beta chains from one sample, sequenced in a study of T cell changes during pregnancy in multiple sclerosis. Some clones are missing from TCRdb's copy, which holds only in-frame ones; the method was immunoSEQ multiplex PCR. The sample lists some 75,000 clones; 90% to 95% were seen once. Here the sequenced sample was peripheral blood, taken in the second trimester of pregnancy. Receptors were obtained from a female donor with multiple sclerosis, enrolled in a pregnancy study. Each CDR3 is given with its conserved first and last residue. The D gene is left open where the match is weak. Only some rows state a clone size, as once, few, many or a class for expanded clones.

TRBV5-8	NA	NA	TRBJ2-7	TGTGCCAGCAGCTTGTATTCCTACGAGCAGTACTTC	CASSLYSYEQYF
TRBV4-3	TRBD2	NA	TRBJ2-7	TGCGCCAGCAGCCTAGTCCCTAGCGGAACCTACGAGCAGTACTTC	CASSLVPSGTYEQYF
TRBV5-1	TRBD2	NA	TRBJ2-6	TGCGCCAGCAGCCAGTCTAGCGGGAGGGCCGCTGGGGCCAACGTCCTGACTTTC	CASSQSSGRAAGANVLTF
TRBV19	NA	once	TRBJ1-2	TGTGCCAGTAATAAAGAAGAGGGCTATGGCTACACCTTC	CASNKEEGYGYTF
TRBV29-1	TRBD1	NA	TRBJ1-5	TGCAGCGTTGAGATAACCGGGACAGGGCAGCATTTT	CSVEITGTGQHF
TRBV5-4	TRBD2	NA	TRBJ2-1	TGTGCCAGCAGCTGGGGGACTAGCGGCTACAATGAGCAGTTCTTC	CASSWGTSGYNEQFF
TRBV11-3	TRBD1	NA	TRBJ2-1	TGTGCCAGCAGTACAGGGGCGTCCTCCTACAATGAGCAGTTCTTC	CASSTGASSYNEQFF
TRBV30	NA	NA	TRBJ2-3	TGTGCCTGGAGTGTAAACTCTGGACTCACAGATACGCAGTATTTT	CAWSVNSGLTDTQYF
TRBV28	NA	once	TRBJ2-5	TGTGCCAGCAGTTTAGGAAGGGGGAATTGGGAGACCCAGTACTTC	CASSLGRGNWETQYF
TRBV5-1	TRBD1	NA	TRBJ1-5	TGCGCCAGCAGCTTGGGAGGGACAGAGGTCAATCAGCCCCAGCATTTT	CASSLGGTEVNQPQHF
TRBV6-5	NA	NA	TRBJ1-5	TGTGCCAGCAGCCCCTCCGGCGGTCAGCCCCAGCATTTT	CASSPSGGQPQHF
TRBV9	TRBD2	NA	TRBJ2-1	TGTGCCAGCAGCCCGAACCCGGGACTAGCGGTCAATGAGCAGTTCTTC	CASSPNPGLAVNEQFF
TRBV7-4	NA	NA	TRBJ2-7	TGTGCCAGCAGCCCCGTTGTGAGGGGGTGCGGTAGGATAGAGCAGTACTTC	CASSPVVRGCGRIEQYF
TRBV2	TRBD1	NA	TRBJ2-1	TGTTTCAGACAGGGGGCCCGGTACAATGAGCAGTTCTTC	CFRQGARYNEQFF
TRBV6-5	NA	NA	TRBJ1-1	TGTGCCAGCAGTTACTCGGGGGCGCACACTGAAGCTTTCTTT	CASSYSGAHTEAFF
TRBV5-1	NA	NA	TRBJ1-1	TGCGCCAGCAGCTTGTCTAACAGGAGAATGAACACTGAAGCTTTCTTT	CASSLSNRRMNTEAFF
TRBV5-8	TRBD2	NA	TRBJ2-1	TGTGCCAGCAGCTCCGGACTAGCGGGAGCCCTCTCCTACAATGAGCAGTTCTTC	CASSSGLAGALSYNEQFF
TRBV5-1	TRBD1	NA	TRBJ2-7	TGCGCCAGCAGCTTAGGGGGACAGGGGCCCCGTAGCTCCTACGAGCAGTACTTC	CASSLGGQGPRSSYEQYF
TRBV7-6	TRBD2	NA	TRBJ2-5	TGTGCCAGCAGCTTAGCGCATCGGGAGGGCCATGAGACCCAGTACTTC	CASSLAHREGHETQYF
TRBV5-1	TRBD1	NA	TRBJ2-1	TGCGCCAGCAGCTTTAACCCAACAGGGGAAAGCTCCTACAATGAGCAGTTCTTC	CASSFNPTGESSYNEQFF
TRBV28	NA	NA	TRBJ2-7	TGTGCCAGCAGTTTTTCAGGAGAGGGCTACGAGCAGTACTTC	CASSFSGEGYEQYF
TRBV18	TRBD1	NA	TRBJ1-2	TGTGCCAGCTCACCACTTAAAGGGACAGCTAACTATGGCTACACCTTC	CASSPLKGTANYGYTF
TRBV11-2	NA	NA	TRBJ2-7	TGTGCCAGCAGCTTAGATCGACCTAGAAGGCCCTCGAACGAGCAGTACTTC	CASSLDRPRRPSNEQYF
TRBV11-2	TRBD2	NA	TRBJ2-1	TGTGCCAGCAGCCCCATCCGGGGGGGGCCCGCTCTGCGTGAGCAGTTCTTC	CASSPIRGGPALREQFF
TRBV9	NA	once	TRBJ1-1	TGTGCCAGCAGCCCCCAAACTGAAGCTTTCTTT	CASSPQTEAFF
TRBV28	TRBD1	NA	TRBJ2-7	TGTGCCAGCAGATCCCGGGACAGCGATTTCTACGAGCAGTACTTC	CASRSRDSDFYEQYF
TRBV28	TRBD2	NA	TRBJ2-1	TGTGCCAGCAGTCCCGGACTAGCGGGGGAGCAGTTCTTC	CASSPGLAGEQFF
TRBV5-1	NA	NA	TRBJ2-1	TGCGCCAGCAGCTTGGAAGGCGACATCCAGTTCTTC	CASSLEGDIQFF
TRBV28	NA	NA	TRBJ1-1	TGTGCCAGCGAGGGATACTACACTGAAGCTTTCTTT	CASEGYYTEAFF
TRBV29-1	TRBD1	NA	TRBJ2-7	TGCAGCGTTGGAGGACAGGGGGCTAACGAGCAGTACTTC	CSVGGQGANEQYF
TRBV10-2	NA	NA	TRBJ2-6	TGCGCCACATTAGACAGGGCGGGGCGAGCCTCTGGGGCCAACGTCCTGACTTTC	CATLDRAGRASGANVLTF
TRBV5-1	NA	NA	TRBJ2-1	TGCGCCAGCAGCTTGGTTGTCGGCTACAATGAGCAGTTCTTC	CASSLVVGYNEQFF
TRBV25-1	NA	NA	TRBJ2-4	TGTGCCAGCAGTGAGTCAGGCGTAAACATTCAGTACTTC	CASSESGVNIQYF
TRBV18	NA	NA	TRBJ2-2	TGTGCCAGCTCACCAGGGCAGGGGAACACCGGGGAGCTGTTTTTT	CASSPGQGNTGELFF
TRBV27	NA	NA	TRBJ1-2	TGTGCCAGCAGTTTGGGGCCCCTCTATGGCTACACCTTC	CASSLGPLYGYTF
TRBV27	NA	NA	TRBJ2-1	TGTGCCAGCAGTTTGAGTGGGGGCCCCTACAATGAGCAGTTCTTC	CASSLSGGPYNEQFF
TRBV30	NA	NA	TRBJ2-1	TGTGCCTGGAGTGTCCTATGGACAGCCTACAATGAGCAGTTCTTC	CAWSVLWTAYNEQFF
TRBV7-9	NA	NA	TRBJ2-2	TGTGCCAGCAGCTCAGGGTTTCCCGGGGAGCTGTTTTTT	CASSSGFPGELFF
TRBV5-1	TRBD2	NA	TRBJ2-1	TGCGCCAGCGCGATAGCGGGAGGTGGCAATGAGCAGTTCTTC	CASAIAGGGNEQFF
TRBV6-5	TRBD1	NA	TRBJ1-2	TGTGCCAGCAGTTACTCGACAGGGGGGCAGGGCTATGGCTACACCTTC	CASSYSTGGQGYGYTF
TRBV5-6	TRBD2	NA	TRBJ2-1	TGTGCCAGCAGCCCTTTACTAGCGGGGACCCCCTACAATGAGCAGTTCTTC	CASSPLLAGTPYNEQFF
TRBV6-1	TRBD2	NA	TRBJ2-7	TGTGCCAGCAGTCTACAGGGACTAGCCTACGAGCAGTACTTC	CASSLQGLAYEQYF
TRBV7-2	NA	NA	TRBJ2-2	TGTGCCAGCAGCTTACGGGAGAGAGGGGAGCTGTTTTTT	CASSLRERGELFF
TRBV9	TRBD2	NA	TRBJ2-1	TGTGCCAGCAGCACCGGGAGGAGCTCCTACAATGAGCAGTTCTTC	CASSTGRSSYNEQFF
TRBV7-2	TRBD2	NA	TRBJ2-5	TGTGCCAGCAGCACCCAGACTAGCGGGAGGGCGGAGACCCAGTACTTC	CASSTQTSGRAETQYF
TRBV30	TRBD2	NA	TRBJ2-1	TGTGCCTGGATAATTAGCGGGAGAAATGAGCAGTTCTTC	CAWIISGRNEQFF
TRBV23-1	NA	once	TRBJ1-2	TGCGCCATACGGGACACCCTCGGCGCTAACTATGGCTACACCTTC	CAIRDTLGANYGYTF
TRBV19	NA	NA	TRBJ2-7	TGTGCCAGTAGTTCTGCCTACGAGCAGTACTTC	CASSSAYEQYF
TRBV14	NA	NA	TRBJ2-1	TGTGCCAGCAGCCAGCGTCAGCGGGATGAGCAGTTCTTC	CASSQRQRDEQFF
TRBV11-2	TRBD1	NA	TRBJ2-7	TGTGCCAGCAGCCTCGGGACAGGGACATACGAGCAGTACTTC	CASSLGTGTYEQYF
TRBV10-3	TRBD1	NA	TRBJ2-7	TGTGCCATCAGTGAGCCGGGACAGGGTTACGAGCAGTACTTC	CAISEPGQGYEQYF
TRBV28	TRBD1	NA	TRBJ2-3	TGTGCCAGCAGTAGAACCGGGACAGGCCTTACAGATACGCAGTATTTT	CASSRTGTGLTDTQYF